This TCR beta chain was identified during a study of cytomegalovirus exposure and HLA in healthy donors. This CDR3 region has 13 residues. The germline V gene encodes CDR1 SGHDN and CDR2 FVKESK. V was shortened by 5 bases and J by 1 base, with 9 bases between the two germline ends. PCR employed 60 Vbeta and 13 Jbeta primers. Measured with immunoSEQ multiplex PCR; TCRdb has only the in-frame clones, and not every one. In the table there are approximately 280,000 clones, approximately 90% of which are singletons. This receptor was obtained from a woman between 18 and 29 years old in good health and CMV-seronegative. The sequencing sample was made of PBMCs. The J gene is TRBJ2-7, the V gene TRBV14, with D tentatively TRBD1 (6 bases). The CDR3 nucleotides read TGTGCCAGCAGCTGGGGGCAGTCCTACGAGCAGTACTTC. Its protein is CASSWGQSYEQYF. The full variable domain, in which reference TRBV14 and TRBJ2-7 provide the parts outside the CDR3, is EAGVTQFPSHSVIEKGQTVTLRCDPISGHDNLYWYRRVMGKEIKFLLHFVKESKQDESGMPNNRFLAERTGGTYSTLKVQPAELEDSGVYFCASSWGQSYEQYFGPGTRLTVT.